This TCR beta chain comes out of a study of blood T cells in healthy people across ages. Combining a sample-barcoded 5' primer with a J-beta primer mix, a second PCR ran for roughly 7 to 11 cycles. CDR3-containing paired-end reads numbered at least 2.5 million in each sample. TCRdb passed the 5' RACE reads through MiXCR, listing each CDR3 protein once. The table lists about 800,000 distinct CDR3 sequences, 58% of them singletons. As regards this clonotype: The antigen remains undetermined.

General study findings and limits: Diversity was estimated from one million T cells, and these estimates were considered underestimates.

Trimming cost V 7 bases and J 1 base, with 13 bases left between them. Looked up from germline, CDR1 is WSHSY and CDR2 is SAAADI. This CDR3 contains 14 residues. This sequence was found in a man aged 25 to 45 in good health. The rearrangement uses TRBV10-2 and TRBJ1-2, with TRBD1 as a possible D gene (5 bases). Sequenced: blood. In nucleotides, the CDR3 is TGCGCCAGCACTAAGGGGAGCGGTAACTATGGCTACACCTTC. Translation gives CASTKGSGNYGYTF.